This paragraph covers one T cell receptor (beta chain) sequence. The antigen is not known. The source of the sample is a study of identifying expanded T cells in peripheral blood. Whole-study results and caveats: Technical replicates showed around 1.2 changed clones; two weeks 15 to 20; four weeks 19. Across healthy donors, higher total template counts meant significantly greater approximately two-week count variance.

Using immunoSEQ multiplex PCR, the repertoire was profiled, and TCRdb retains in-frame clones only, with some absent. Counted here are over 90,000 clones, approximately 90% occurring once; the ten biggest clones make up 13% to 15%. Trimming cost V 0 bases and J 6 bases, with 17 bases left between them. This CDR3 is built from 16 residues. Germline V gene data show CDR1 as SGHTA and CDR2 as FQGNSA. The chain couples TRBV7-2 to TRBJ1-2; D is unresolved. The sequence came from a person between 18 and 75 years old in good health. The sample consisted of blood. The CDR3 reads CASSLATRRKSDGYTF. The CDR3 region has the DNA TGTGCCAGCAGCTTAGCGACTAGGAGAAAATCGGATGGCTACACCTTC.